The sequence of this T cell receptor (beta chain) was determined in a study of regulatory T cells in long-lasting Graves disease. Relying on iRepertoire HTBI primers and Arm-PCR of CDR3 regions, the team built TCR beta libraries. Per the authors' pipeline: Identification yielded around 64 TRBV and 14 TRBJ segments across samples. Via MiXCR, TCRdb re-called the multiplex PCR reads, giving one row per CDR3 protein. The authors' filters were not applied to this entry. This sample carries approximately 470,000 distinct CDR3 sequences, about 17% of them seen once, and the ten largest clones take 10% to 15%. In the case of this clonotype: One base away lies a much larger clone, so this may be a sequencing read error.

Time point meaning: newly diagnosed GD, antithyroid drugs for less than 3 months. From RNA extracted from PBMCs, the TCR library was made. The same specimen was also included in a second study, on T cells in Graves' hyperthyroidism and ophthalmopathy.

The sequencing used peripheral blood mononuclear cells (PBMCs), collected at new diagnosis, from a patient treated with antithyroid drugs. The clonotype was recovered from a middle-aged man with Graves disease.

In nucleotides, the CDR3 is TGTGCCAGCACCGGACTAGCGGGCCTTAATGAGCAGTACTTC. Its protein is CASTGLAGLNEQYF. The rearrangement joins TRBV7-2 to TRBJ2-7, with 11 positions matching TRBD2. This CDR3 region has 14 residues. CDR1 is SGHTA and CDR2 is FQGNSA in the germline V gene. The V gene end was trimmed by 7 bases and the J gene end by 7 bases; junction bases not matched to a gene: 9.